Below are 21 T cell receptor beta chains sequenced from a single sample in a study of identical twins. TCRdb reprocessed the 5' RACE reads via MiXCR and lists one record per CDR3 protein. The data hold 250,000 to 350,000 distinct CDR3 sequences, with roughly 8.6% observed a single time. Separately, the same data were catalogued under a study of yellow fever vaccine responses in identical twins.

The sequencing input was memory (CD45RO+) T cells sorted from blood. Receptors were obtained from a woman aged 18 to 35 in good health.

The rearrangement uses TRBV24-1 and TRBJ2-7; no clear D. Trimming took 10 bases from V and 0 from J, leaving 18 bases between them. The V gene's germline CDR1 is KGHDR and CDR2 SFDVKD. The CDR3 runs to 15 residues. The CDR3: CATTKARRNSYEQYV. The CDR3 DNA follows: TGTGCCACGACCAAAGCTCGCAGAAACTCCTACGAGCAGTACGTC.

This chain joins TRBV6-1 and TRBJ2-3, with TRBD2 identical over 11 bases. The ends lost 10 bases at V and 3 bases at J; junction bases unmatched: 6. CDR1 and CDR2 (germline): MNHNS, SASEGT. The CDR3 runs to 14 residues. The CDR3 nucleotides read TGTGCCACGACTAGCGGGATTGGGACAGATACGCAGTATTTT. Translation gives CATTSGIGTDTQYF.

A remark on this clonotype: It may be a read error: a sequence one base away is much more abundant. The V call is TRBV2, the J call TRBJ2-2; maybe TRBD1 (6 bases). The CDR3 extends over 16 amino acids. CDR1 SNHLY and CDR2 FYNNEI come from the germline V gene. CDR3 in DNA: TGTGCCAGCAGTGAAGGCAGGGGAGCGAACACCGGGGAGCTGGTTTTT. Its protein product is CASSEGRGANTGELVF.

A few counts support this clonotype. The chain is built from TRBV5-6 and TRBJ1-1; D remains ambiguous. V lost 0 bases, J lost 1 base, and 10 bases lay in between. The CDR3 consists of 15 residues. Germline loops: CDR1 SGHDT, CDR2 YYEEEE. The chain's CDR3 is CASSLALRENTEAFF. The CDR3 DNA reads TGTGCCAGCAGCTTGGCACTTAGGGAGAACACTGAAGCTTTCTTT.

The J gene is TRBJ2-2, the V gene TRBV2; the D gene could be TRBD1 or TRBD2 (5 bases each). V was pared by 0 bases and J by 6 bases, with 11 bases between. Germline V gene lookup returns CDR1 SNHLY and CDR2 FYNNEI. The CDR3 runs 15 residues. CDR3 in amino acids: CASSEAPGPAGELFF. In DNA form, the CDR3 reads TGTGCCAGCAGTGAAGCCCCGGGGCCCGCCGGGGAGCTGTTTTTT.

The chain is built from TRBV29-1 and TRBJ1-1, with D possibly being TRBD1 (6 bases). Germline-derived CDR1 and CDR2 are SQVTM and ANQGSEA. This CDR3 has 14 amino acids. V lost 5 bases to trimming and J lost 0 bases, with 13 bases between them. The DNA of the CDR3 is TGCAGCGTTTCCTTCAGGGGAATGAACACTGAAGCTTTCTTT. Its translation is CSVSFRGMNTEAFF.

There are many counts of this clonotype. V usage is TRBV29-1 and J usage is TRBJ2-7; 7 bases fit TRBD1. Losses at the gene ends were 6 bases for V and 6 bases for J; bases not matched to a gene: 11. The CDR3 extends over 13 amino acids. Germline V gene lookup returns CDR1 SQVTM and CDR2 ANQGSEA. The chain's CDR3 is CSVVGQTRGEQYF. CDR3 sequence (DNA): TGCAGCGTCGTGGGACAGACCAGGGGCGAGCAGTACTTC.

The rearrangement joins TRBV3-1 to TRBJ2-1; D possibly matches TRBD1 or TRBD2 (5 bases each). The ends were cut back, 3 bases at V and 6 bases at J, with 18 bases in the middle. The CDR3 has 16 amino acids. CDR1 and CDR2 (germline): LGHDT, YNNKEL (reference sequence). In DNA, the CDR3 is TGTGCCAGCAGCCAGAGGGCCCCTGGGGCTTTCAATGAGCAGTTCTTC. Protein sequence: CASSQRAPGAFNEQFF.

In its sample, this clonotype was seen a few times. The chain combines TRBV28 with TRBJ2-4; tentative D call: TRBD1 (5 bases). Germline-derived CDR1 and CDR2 are MDHEN and SYDVKM. The ends were cut back, 2 bases at V and 7 bases at J, with 12 bases in the middle. This CDR3 is 14 amino acids long. As DNA, the CDR3 is TGTGCCAGCAGTTTACCCGACAGAAGGAACATTCAGTACTTC. Its protein product is CASSLPDRRNIQYF.

At least ten counts were recorded for this clonotype. The chain carries TRBV6-5 and TRBJ2-3; unclear D gene. This CDR3 is 13 amino acids long. Trimming shortened V by 0 bases and J by 10 bases, and 11 bases separated the two germline ends. Germline values: CDR1 MNHEY, CDR2 SVGAGI. DNA of the CDR3: TGTGCCAGCAGTTACTCCAGGACGGTTTCGCAGTATTTT. This gives the protein CASSYSRTVSQYF.

There are a few counts of this clonotype. A read error may account for a junction end that differs from germline. The chain uses TRBV5-1 and TRBJ2-7; 12 bases line up with TRBD1. Germline V gene data show CDR1 as SGHRS and CDR2 as YFSETQ. The CDR3 is made up of 16 amino acids. The CDR3 sequence is CASSRGQGAVFHEQHF. The CDR3 bases are TGCGCCAGCAGCAGGGGACAGGGGGCTGTATTCCACGAGCAGCACTTC.

As for this clonotype: Germline and junction disagree at one end, which may indicate a read error. V is TRBV6-5 and J is TRBJ1-1; TRBD1 aligns across 7 bases. CDR1 is MNHEY and CDR2 is SVGAGI in the germline V gene. The CDR3 has 13 residues. In DNA, the CDR3 is TGTGCCATCAGTTACGGGACAGACACTGAAGCTTTCTTT. Its protein product is CAISYGTDTEAFF.

This clonotype has more than one count but fewer than ten. J is TRBJ2-1 and V is TRBV28, with a weak D call TRBD2 (6 bases). The CDR3 has 15 residues. Deletions cut 6 bases from V and 6 bases from J, with 18 bases between. Germline V gene sequence: CDR1 MDHEN, CDR2 SYDVKM. The CDR3 nucleotides read TGTGCCAGCAGCCCAGGCGACCGGAGGGGCAATGAGCAGTTCTTC. Amino acids: CASSPGDRRGNEQFF.

This clonotype showed up many times. This chain uses TRBV6-1 with TRBJ1-2; maybe TRBD1 (5 bases). Trimming cost V 6 bases and J 4 bases, with 15 bases left between them. CDR3 size: 14 residues. CDR1 is MNHNS, CDR2 SASEGT, per germline. This CDR3 is CASREPGRAYGYTF. CDR3 sequence (DNA): TGTGCCAGCAGAGAACCGGGACGGGCCTATGGCTACACCTTC.

Many counts were recorded for this clonotype. The chain employs TRBV7-9 and TRBJ1-2; D is ambiguous. V shed 3 bases and J shed 6 bases, with 17 bases lying between them. This CDR3 comprises 15 residues. Germline loops: CDR1 SEHNR, CDR2 FQNEAQ (reference sequence). The CDR3 reads CASSLIHEQADGYTF. The CDR3 DNA reads as TGTGCCAGCAGCTTGATACATGAACAAGCGGATGGCTACACCTTC.

J is TRBJ1-2 and V is TRBV28, with D hard to call. CDR3 length equals 14 residues. Germline CDR1 reads MDHEN; CDR2 reads SYDVKM. Trimming pared 4 bases from V and 1 base from J, leaving 10 bases between. CDR3: CASSSLRRNYGYTF. CDR3 coding DNA: TGTGCCAGCAGTTCGTTACGTCGTAACTATGGCTACACCTTC.

Many counts were recorded for this clonotype. The rearrangement joins TRBV5-1 to TRBJ2-1, with TRBD2 matching 8 bases. J gave up 9 bases and V 0 bases, and 5 bases lay outside the gene matches. The CDR3 length is 14 residues. The germline V gene encodes CDR1 SGHRS and CDR2 YFSETQ. The CDR3 coding sequence is TGCGCCAGCAGCTTGGGGACGGGAGGGGCTGAGCAGTTCTTC. Translated: CASSLGTGGAEQFF.

The rearrangement links TRBV27 to TRBJ2-1; either TRBD1 or TRBD2 may fit D (5 bases each). Germline loops: CDR1 MNHEY, CDR2 SMNVEV (reference sequence). Deletions cut 7 bases from V and 7 bases from J, with 14 bases between. This CDR3 has 13 residues. This CDR3 is CASTRGWGNEQFF. CDR3 coding DNA: TGTGCCAGCACGAGGGGATGGGGGAATGAGCAGTTCTTC.

This clonotype was observed at least ten times. This chain uses TRBV24-1 with TRBJ2-4; TRBD1 matches at 8 bases. The CDR3 runs 15 residues. V gave up 3 bases and J gave up 5 bases; unmatched junction bases: 5. The V gene's germline CDR1 is KGHDR and CDR2 SFDVKD. Here the CDR3 DNA reads TGTGCCACCAGTGATGGACAGGGATGGGAAAACATTCAGTACTTC. Amino acid sequence: CATSDGQGWENIQYF.

This chain uses TRBV12-3 or TRBV12-4 with TRBJ2-1, with TRBD2 identical over 8 bases. This CDR3 contains 16 residues. V shed 5 bases and J 4 bases; nucleotides not matched to a gene: 10. Written as DNA, the CDR3 is TGTGCCAGCAGTCGAACCGGGACTAGTATATACAATGAGCAGTTCTTC. Protein: CASSRTGTSIYNEQFF.

The rearrangement links TRBV6-1 to TRBJ1-1, with 11 bases identical to TRBD1. V gave up 7 bases and J gave up 7 bases; unmatched junction bases: 11. Germline CDR1 is MNHNS and CDR2 is SASEGT. This CDR3 is built from 15 residues. The CDR3 region has the DNA TGTGCCAGCACCAAAATCGGCGGGACAGGGGGTGAAGCTTTCTTT. This encodes CASTKIGGTGGEAFF.